The entry that follows covers one TCR beta chain sequence. The CDR3 totals 18 residues. Germline V gene data show CDR1 as MGHRA and CDR2 as YSYEKL. Trimming at V came to 1 base and at J to 0 bases, leaving 6 bases not matched to a gene. Some clones are missing from TCRdb's copy, which holds only in-frame ones; the method was immunoSEQ multiplex PCR. Of tens of thousands of clones listed, around 90% are singletons. This specimen comes from a study of technical replicates of blood from a few donors. Sequenced input: T cells isolated from PBMCs. The V gene is TRBV4-1, the J gene TRBJ2-1; 10 nucleotides match TRBD2. This TCR came from a human donor in good health. CDR3 DNA sequence: TGCGCCAGCAGCCAAGCCGACACTAGCGGGGTCTCCTACAATGAGCAGTTCTTC. Its translation is CASSQADTSGVSYNEQFF.